A selection of T cell receptor beta chains follows, all from one sample in a study of T-cell memory formation after mild COVID-19. From the 5' RACE reads, TCRdb called clonotypes with MiXCR, one entry per CDR3 protein. In the table there are 200,000 to 300,000 distinct CDR3 sequences, 15% of which are singletons. The sequenced sample consisted of PBMCs or a T cell subset sorted from them (not recorded which). The receptors originated from an adult woman who had mild COVID-19 (a few samples of this study predate the infection). Cell type and time point are not known. The CDR3 runs from the conserved cysteine through the conserved F or W. A D gene is named only where the DNA matches it firmly. Clone size is stated in some rows and not others, as once, few, many or a class when expanded.

>many|TRBJ2-1|TRBV20-1|TRBD2
TGCAGTGCCCACAGCCACGGGACATCTTCTAGCGGGAAGTACAATGAGCAGTTCTTC
CSAHSHGTSSSGKYNEQFF
>few|TRBJ2-3|TRBV5-1|.
TGCGCCAGCAGCTTCCCAGCGGGCACAGATACGCAGTATTTT
CASSFPAGTDTQYF
>many|TRBJ2-2|TRBV7-9|.
TGTGCCAGCAGCCCGGGAGCGCTGAAGGGCACCGGGGAGCTGTTTTTT
CASSPGALKGTGELFF
>.|TRBJ2-7|TRBV29-1|.
TGCAGCGTCCGAGTCCGGGACCCCTTGGTCCACGAGCAGTACTTC
CSVRVRDPLVHEQYF
>few|TRBJ2-1|TRBV19|TRBD1
TGTGCCAGTAGTATGTCGGGACAGGGATATGAGCAGTTCTTC
CASSMSGQGYEQFF
>few|TRBJ2-3|TRBV5-1|TRBD2
TGCGCCAGCAGCTTCCTCCCGCGGGGGGGGACGTCAGATACGCAGTATTTT
CASSFLPRGGTSDTQYF
>few|TRBJ2-3|TRBV29-1|.
TGCAGCGTAACAGATACGCAGTATTTT
CSVTDTQYF
>.|TRBJ1-4|TRBV10-3|.
TGTGCCACCGGCGTGGGGGAGGCAACTAATGAAAAACTGTTTTTT
CATGVGEATNEKLFF
>.|TRBJ1-1|TRBV20-1|.
TGCAGTGCTAGTGAGTATACTGAAGCTTTCTTT
CSASEYTEAFF
>.|TRBJ2-3|TRBV18|.
TGTGCCAGCTCACCACGGCAGGTCGGGTTCACAGATACGCAGTATTTT
CASSPRQVGFTDTQYF
>few|TRBJ2-2|TRBV7-6|.
TGTGCCAGCAGTCATAGTGGTAGCGGTTTGAACACCGGGGAGCTGTTTTTT
CASSHSGSGLNTGELFF
>.|TRBJ2-7|TRBV18|TRBD2
TGTGCCAGCTCACCATACTCGGGAGGTCCGAGGGAGCAGTACTTC
CASSPYSGGPREQYF
>.|TRBJ2-7|TRBV4-2|.
TGTGCCAGCAGCCCCTTAGGTCCGGACTACTCCTACGAGCAGTACTTC
CASSPLGPDYSYEQYF
>few|TRBJ1-5|TRBV4-1|.
TGCGCCAGCAGCCAGCAGGGTATCCAGCCCCAGCATTTT
CASSQQGIQPQHF
>.|TRBJ1-5|TRBV6-6|.
TGTGCCAGCAGCCCTCCGTTGACATCTCAGCCCCAGCATTTT
CASSPPLTSQPQHF
>.|TRBJ2-4|TRBV6-5|TRBD2
TGTGCCAGCAGTTACTCTCTAGCGGCGACCAAAAACATTCAGTACTTC
CASSYSLAATKNIQYF
>.|TRBJ2-1|TRBV5-1|.
TGCGCCAGCCGCTACGACAATGAGCAGTTCTTC
CASRYDNEQFF
>many|TRBJ1-5|TRBV12-3/TRBV12-4|.
TGTGCCAGCACCGCGATGGGTAGGGGCAATCAGCCCCAGCATTTT
CASTAMGRGNQPQHF
>.|TRBJ1-6|TRBV12-3/TRBV12-4|.
TGTGCCAGCAGTACCCCAAATTCACCCCTCCACTTT
CASSTPNSPLHF
>many|TRBJ1-2|TRBV5-5|.
TGTGCCAGCATCCCCCGGACGGAGGTCTATGGCTACACCTTC
CASIPRTEVYGYTF
>.|TRBJ2-1|TRBV5-5|TRBD2
TGTGCCAGCAGCGCCGGTGGACTAGCGACCCTCTTC
CASSAGGLATLF
>few|TRBJ2-3|TRBV12-3/TRBV12-4|.
TGTGCCAGCAGTTCCCCACGGGGGACCACAGATACGCAGTATTTT
CASSSPRGTTDTQYF
>.|TRBJ1-1|TRBV6-5|TRBD1
TGTGCCAGCAGTTACTCGCAGGGGGTGAACACTGAAGCTTTCTTT
CASSYSQGVNTEAFF
>.|TRBJ1-2|TRBV6-5|.
TGTGCCAGCAGCCTCAGAGGGGGAGGCTACACCTTC
CASSLRGGGYTF
>.|TRBJ1-4|TRBV9|TRBD1
TGTGCCAGCAGCGGGGGGACAGGGTATGAAAAACTGTTTTTT
CASSGGTGYEKLFF
>few|TRBJ2-1|TRBV5-1|TRBD2
TGCGCCAGCAGCTTCGGGACTAGCGCCATTCTCGAGCAGTTCTTC
CASSFGTSAILEQFF
>few|TRBJ2-3|TRBV19|.
TGTGCCACCCTAGCGACGGATACGCAGTATTTT
CATLATDTQYF
>few|TRBJ2-5|TRBV7-6|TRBD1
TGTGCCAGCAGCATCCGACCCGGGACAGGGGAGACCCAGTACTTC
CASSIRPGTGETQYF
>few|TRBJ2-1|TRBV24-1|TRBD1
TGTGCCACCAGTGATTCGGGACAGGTAGACTCCTACAATGAGCAGTTCTTC
CATSDSGQVDSYNEQFF
>few|TRBJ2-1|TRBV20-1|.
TGCAGTGCTAGTGGCAATAATGAGCAGTTCTTC
CSASGNNEQFF
>.|TRBJ2-2|TRBV7-6|.
TGTGCCAGCAGCCGTTGGACCGGGGAGCTGTTTTTT
CASSRWTGELFF
>many|TRBJ2-1|TRBV5-1|TRBD1
TGCGCCAGCAGCGCTGGACAGGGTATCGGGTTCATGTCCTACAATGAGCAGTTCTTC
CASSAGQGIGFMSYNEQFF
>many|TRBJ2-1|TRBV12-3/TRBV12-4|.
TGTGCCAGCAGCCTCCGACAGTCCTACAATGAGCAGTTCTTC
CASSLRQSYNEQFF
>few|TRBJ1-5|TRBV29-1|.
TGCAGCGTCCGACCGGGAGGCAGAAATCAGCCCCAGCATTTT
CSVRPGGRNQPQHF
>few|TRBJ2-2|TRBV12-5|.
TGTGCTAGTGGGTCCGGCGGGGAGCTGTTTTTT
CASGSGGELFF
>.|TRBJ2-7|TRBV3-1|TRBD1
TGTGCCAGCAGCCAAGACGACAGGGCCGAGCAGTACTTC
CASSQDDRAEQYF
>.|TRBJ1-1|TRBV27|TRBD1
TGTGCCAGCAGTGGACAAGACAGGGTCAAGGCTTTCTTT
CASSGQDRVKAFF
>many|TRBJ2-7|TRBV23-1|.
TGCTCCTCCTACGAGCAGTACTTC
CSSYEQYF
>.|TRBJ2-3|TRBV7-9|TRBD2
TGTGCCAGCAGCTCTGGAAGCGGGAGCGGCACAGATACGCAGTATTTT
CASSSGSGSGTDTQYF
>.|TRBJ1-1|TRBV7-6|.
TGTGCCAGCAGCTTAGCCGCACAGGGCGAAAAGAGGTCTGAAGCTTTCTTT
CASSLAAQGEKRSEAFF
>many|TRBJ2-2|TRBV5-1|.
TGCGCCAGCAGCGTCGGCGGCCTGAACACCGGGGAGCTGTTTTTT
CASSVGGLNTGELFF
>.|TRBJ2-1|TRBV4-1|TRBD1
TGCGCCAGCAGCCACCCTCCGGGACAGTCCCTGCGCACCTACAATGAGCAGTTCTTC
CASSHPPGQSLRTYNEQFF
>few|TRBJ2-1|TRBV20-1|TRBD1
TGCAGTGCTAGAGATGGGGACAGGGCCTACAATGAGCAGTTCTTC
CSARDGDRAYNEQFF